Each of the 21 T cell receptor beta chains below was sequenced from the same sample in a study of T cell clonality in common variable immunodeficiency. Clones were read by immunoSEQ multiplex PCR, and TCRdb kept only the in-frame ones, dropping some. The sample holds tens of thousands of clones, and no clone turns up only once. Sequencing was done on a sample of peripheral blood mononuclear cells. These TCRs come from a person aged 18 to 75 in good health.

Here the CDR3 reads CASSLARQGVEKLFF. CDR3 bases read: TGTGCCAGCAGCTTAGCGAGACAGGGAGTCGAAAAG. The rearrangement links TRBV7-9 to TRBJ2-2, with 7 bases aligning to TRBD1. The sequence runs out 3 residues before the end of the CDR3; the remainder is reconstructed from the germline J gene. Germline V gene data show CDR1 as SEHNR and CDR2 as FQNEAQ (reference sequence). This CDR3 region has 15 residues.

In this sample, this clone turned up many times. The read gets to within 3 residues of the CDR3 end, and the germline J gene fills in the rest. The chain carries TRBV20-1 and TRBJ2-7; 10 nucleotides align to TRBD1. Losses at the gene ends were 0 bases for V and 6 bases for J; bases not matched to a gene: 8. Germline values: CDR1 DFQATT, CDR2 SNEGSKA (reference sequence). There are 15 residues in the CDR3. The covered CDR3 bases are TGCAGTGCTAGAGATGGGGGACAGGGGACATCCGAG. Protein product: CSARDGGQGTSE. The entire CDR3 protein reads CSARDGGQGTSEQYF.

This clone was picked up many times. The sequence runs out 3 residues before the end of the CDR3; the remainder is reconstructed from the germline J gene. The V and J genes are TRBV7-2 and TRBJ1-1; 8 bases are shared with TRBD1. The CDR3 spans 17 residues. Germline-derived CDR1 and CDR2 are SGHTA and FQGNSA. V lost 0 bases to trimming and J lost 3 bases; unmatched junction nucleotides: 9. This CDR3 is CASSLALDRAWDTEAFF. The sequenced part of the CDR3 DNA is TGTGCCAGCAGCTTAGCCCTGGACAGGGCTTGGGACACTGAA.

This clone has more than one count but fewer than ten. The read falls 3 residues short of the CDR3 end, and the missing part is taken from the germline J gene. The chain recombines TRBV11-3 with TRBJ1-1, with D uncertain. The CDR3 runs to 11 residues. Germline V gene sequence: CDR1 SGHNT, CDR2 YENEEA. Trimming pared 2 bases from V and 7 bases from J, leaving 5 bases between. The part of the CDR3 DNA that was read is TGTGCCAGCAGCTTACAGAGTGAA. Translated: CASSLQSE. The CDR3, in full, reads CASSLQSEAFF.

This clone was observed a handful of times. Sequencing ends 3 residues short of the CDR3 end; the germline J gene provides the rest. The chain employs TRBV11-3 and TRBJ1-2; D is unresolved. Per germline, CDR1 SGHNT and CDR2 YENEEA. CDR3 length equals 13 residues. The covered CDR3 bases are TGTGCCAGCAGCTTAGGAAAGGTTTTCGGC. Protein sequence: CASSLGKVFG. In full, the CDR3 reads CASSLGKVFGYTF.

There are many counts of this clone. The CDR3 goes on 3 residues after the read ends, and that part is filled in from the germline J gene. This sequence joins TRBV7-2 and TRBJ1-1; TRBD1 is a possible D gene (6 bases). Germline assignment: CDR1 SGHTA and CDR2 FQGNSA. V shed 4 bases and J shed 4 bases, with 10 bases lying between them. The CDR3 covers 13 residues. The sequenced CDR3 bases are TGTGCCAGCAGCTGGCAGGGGATCACTGAA. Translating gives CASSWQGITE. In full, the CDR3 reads CASSWQGITEAFF.

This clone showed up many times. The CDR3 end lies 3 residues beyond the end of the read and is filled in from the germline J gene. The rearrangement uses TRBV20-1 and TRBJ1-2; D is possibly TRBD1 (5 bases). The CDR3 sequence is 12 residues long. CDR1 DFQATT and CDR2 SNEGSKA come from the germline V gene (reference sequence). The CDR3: CSASPLGQGYTF. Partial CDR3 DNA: TGCAGTGCTAGTCCTCTGGGGCAAGGC.

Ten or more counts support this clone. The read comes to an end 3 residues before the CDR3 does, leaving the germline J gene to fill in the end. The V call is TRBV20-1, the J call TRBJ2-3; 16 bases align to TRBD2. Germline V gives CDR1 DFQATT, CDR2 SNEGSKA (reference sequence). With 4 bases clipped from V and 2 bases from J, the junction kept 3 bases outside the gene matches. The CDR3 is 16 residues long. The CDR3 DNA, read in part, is TGCAGTGCTACGGGACTAGCGGGAGGGAACACAGATACG. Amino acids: CSATGLAGGNTDT. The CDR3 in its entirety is CSATGLAGGNTDTQYF.

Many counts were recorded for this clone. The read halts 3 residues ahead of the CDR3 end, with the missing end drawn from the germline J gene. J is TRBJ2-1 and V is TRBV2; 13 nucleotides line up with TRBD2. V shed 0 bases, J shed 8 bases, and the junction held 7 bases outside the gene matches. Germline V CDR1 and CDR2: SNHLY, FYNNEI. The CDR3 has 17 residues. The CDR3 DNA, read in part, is TGTGCCAGCAGTGAAGCGCCTGGACTAGCGGGAGACGATGAG. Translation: CASSEAPGLAGDDE. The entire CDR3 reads CASSEAPGLAGDDEQFF. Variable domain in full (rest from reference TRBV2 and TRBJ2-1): EPEVTQTPSHQVTQMGQEVILRCVPISNHLYFYWYRQILGQKVEFLVSFYNNEISEKSEIFDDQFSVERPDGSNFTLKIRSTKLEDSAMYFCASSEAPGLAGDDEQFFGPGTRLTVL.

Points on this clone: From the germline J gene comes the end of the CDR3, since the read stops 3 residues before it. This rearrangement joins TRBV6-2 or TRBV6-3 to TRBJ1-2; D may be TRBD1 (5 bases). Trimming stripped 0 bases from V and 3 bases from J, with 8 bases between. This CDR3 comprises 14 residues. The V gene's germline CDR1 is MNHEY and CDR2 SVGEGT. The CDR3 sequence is CASSYSTAHYGYTF. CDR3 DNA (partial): TGTGCCAGCAGTTACTCGACAGCCCACTATGGC.

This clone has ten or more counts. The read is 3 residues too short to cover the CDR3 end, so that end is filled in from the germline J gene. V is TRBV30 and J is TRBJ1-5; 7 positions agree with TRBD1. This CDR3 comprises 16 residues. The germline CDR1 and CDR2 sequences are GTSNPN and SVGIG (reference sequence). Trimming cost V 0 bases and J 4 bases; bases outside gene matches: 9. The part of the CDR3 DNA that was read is TGTGCCTGGAGTGTAAATACGGGACAGTTTAATCAGCCC. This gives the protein CAWSVNTGQFNQP. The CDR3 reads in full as CAWSVNTGQFNQPQHF.

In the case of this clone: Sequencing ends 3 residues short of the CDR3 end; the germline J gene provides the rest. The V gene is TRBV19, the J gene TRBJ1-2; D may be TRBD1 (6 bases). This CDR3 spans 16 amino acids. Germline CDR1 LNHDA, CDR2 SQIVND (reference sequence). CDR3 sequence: CASSTSQGREGLDYTF. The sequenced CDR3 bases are TGTGCCAGTAGTACCTCGCAGGGGCGGGAGGGCCTCGAC. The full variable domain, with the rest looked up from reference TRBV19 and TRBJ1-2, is DGGITQSPKYLFRKEGQNVTLSCEQNLNHDAMYWYRQDPGQGLRLIYYSQIVNDFQKGDIAEGYSVSREKKESFPLTVTSAQKNPTAFYLCASSTSQGREGLDYTFGSGTRLTVV.

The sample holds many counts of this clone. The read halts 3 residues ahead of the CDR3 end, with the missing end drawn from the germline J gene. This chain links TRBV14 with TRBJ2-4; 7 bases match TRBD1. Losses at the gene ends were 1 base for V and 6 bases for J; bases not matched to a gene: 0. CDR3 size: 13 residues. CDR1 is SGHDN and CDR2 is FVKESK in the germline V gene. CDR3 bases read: TGTGCCAGCAGCCAAGGGACAGGAAACATT. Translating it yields CASSQGTGNI. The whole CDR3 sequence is CASSQGTGNIQYF.

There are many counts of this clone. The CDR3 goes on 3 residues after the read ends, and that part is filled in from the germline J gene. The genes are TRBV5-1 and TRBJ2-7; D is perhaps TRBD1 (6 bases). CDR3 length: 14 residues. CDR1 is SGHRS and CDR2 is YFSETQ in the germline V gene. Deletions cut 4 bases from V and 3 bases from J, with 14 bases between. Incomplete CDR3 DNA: TGCGCCAGCAGCAACCAACCAGGGGTCTACGAG. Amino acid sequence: CASSNQPGVYE. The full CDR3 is CASSNQPGVYEQYF. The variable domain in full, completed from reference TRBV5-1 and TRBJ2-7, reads KAGVTQTPRYLIKTRGQQVTLSCSPISGHRSVSWYQQTPGQGLQFLFEYFSETQRNKGNFPGRFSGRQFSNSRSEMNVSTLELGDSALYLCASSNQPGVYEQYFGPGTRLTVT.

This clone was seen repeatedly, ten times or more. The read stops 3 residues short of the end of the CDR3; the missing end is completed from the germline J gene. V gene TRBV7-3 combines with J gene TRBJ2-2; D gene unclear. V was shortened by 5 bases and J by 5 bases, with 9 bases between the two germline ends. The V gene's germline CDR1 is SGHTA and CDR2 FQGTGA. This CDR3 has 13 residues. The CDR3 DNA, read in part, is TGTGCCAGCAGCCCCATAGGGACCGGGGAG. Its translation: CASSPIGTGE. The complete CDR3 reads CASSPIGTGELFF.

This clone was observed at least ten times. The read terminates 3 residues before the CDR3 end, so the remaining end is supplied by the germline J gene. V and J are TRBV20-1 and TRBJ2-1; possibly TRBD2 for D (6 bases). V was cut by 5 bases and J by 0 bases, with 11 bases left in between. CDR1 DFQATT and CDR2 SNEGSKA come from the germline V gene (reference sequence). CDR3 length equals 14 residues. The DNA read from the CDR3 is TGCAGTGCTCTTAGCGGAGACTCCTACAATGAG. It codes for CSALSGDSYNE. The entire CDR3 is CSALSGDSYNEQFF.

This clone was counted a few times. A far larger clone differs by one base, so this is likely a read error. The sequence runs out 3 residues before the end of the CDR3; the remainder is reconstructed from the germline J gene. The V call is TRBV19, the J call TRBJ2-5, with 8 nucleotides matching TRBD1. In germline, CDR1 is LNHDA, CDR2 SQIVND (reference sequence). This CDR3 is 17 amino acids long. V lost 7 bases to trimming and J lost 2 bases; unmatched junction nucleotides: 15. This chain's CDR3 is CASTQGQGWGRQETQYF. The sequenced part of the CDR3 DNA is TGTGCCAGTACTCAAGGACAGGGCTGGGGAAGGCAAGAGACC.

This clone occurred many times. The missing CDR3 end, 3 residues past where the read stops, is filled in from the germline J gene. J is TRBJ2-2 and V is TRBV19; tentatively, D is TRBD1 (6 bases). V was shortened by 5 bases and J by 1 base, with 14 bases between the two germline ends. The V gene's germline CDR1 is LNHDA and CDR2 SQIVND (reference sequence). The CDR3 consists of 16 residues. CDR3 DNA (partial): TGTGCCAGTAGTTCATACAGGGTGGGGAACACCGGGGAG. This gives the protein CASSSYRVGNTGE. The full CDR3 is CASSSYRVGNTGELFF.

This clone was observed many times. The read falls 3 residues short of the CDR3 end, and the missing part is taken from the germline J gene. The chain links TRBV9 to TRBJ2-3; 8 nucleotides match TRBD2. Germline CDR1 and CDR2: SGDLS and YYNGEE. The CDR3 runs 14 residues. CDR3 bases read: TGTGCCAGCAGCGCGGGGACTAGTCATCACGCG. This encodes CASSAGTSHHA. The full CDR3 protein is CASSAGTSHHAQYF.

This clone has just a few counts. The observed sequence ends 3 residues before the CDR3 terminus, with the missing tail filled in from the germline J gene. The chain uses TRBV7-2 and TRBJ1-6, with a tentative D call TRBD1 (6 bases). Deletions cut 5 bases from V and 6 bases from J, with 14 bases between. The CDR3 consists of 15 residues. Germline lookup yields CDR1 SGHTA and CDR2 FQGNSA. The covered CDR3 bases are TGTGCCAGCAGCCCCCGCGGGGGCGGTAATTCACCC. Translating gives CASSPRGGGNSP. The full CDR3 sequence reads CASSPRGGGNSPLHF.

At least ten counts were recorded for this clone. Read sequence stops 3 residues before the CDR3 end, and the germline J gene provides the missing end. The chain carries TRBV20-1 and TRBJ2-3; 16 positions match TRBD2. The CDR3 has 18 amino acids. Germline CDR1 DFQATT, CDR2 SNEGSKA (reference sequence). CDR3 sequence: CSAREPGLAGGPKGTQYF. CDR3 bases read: TGCAGTGCTAGAGAACCGGGACTAGCGGGAGGGCCTAAGGGGACG.